Listed here are 20 T cell receptor beta chains from one sample, sequenced in a study of human T cells and chemical hapten exposure. The time point: pre-sensitization, week 0. This sample's treatment: therapeutic diphenylcyclopropenone sensitization with weekly scalp DPC. TCRdb independently ran MiXCR on the RACE reads; one entry per CDR3 protein. The repertoire consists of roughly 110,000 distinct CDR3 sequences, with 12% occurring once and the leading ten covering about 1.6%. The sequenced sample was whole blood, obtained in connection with sensitization to the hapten diphenylcyclopropenone (DPC). The source is a woman aged 45-65 years with alopecia areata. Some clones in this sample may be carry-over from other donors' samples.

In its sample, this clonotype was seen a few times. The genes are TRBV13 and TRBJ2-7; TRBD2 matches at 14 bases. The CDR3 runs to 20 residues. Germline V gives CDR1 PRHDT, CDR2 FYEKMQ (reference sequence). The ends lost 4 bases at V and 4 bases at J; junction bases unmatched: 18. CDR3 sequence (DNA): TGTGCCAGCAGCTCTACCACGGGACTAGCGGGAGCTAAAGGCGGGTACGAGCAGTACTTC. Its protein product is CASSSTTGLAGAKGGYEQYF.

Only a few counts were recorded for this clonotype. The V call is TRBV7-8, the J call TRBJ1-4; TRBD1 matches at 10 bases. The CDR3 loop spans 16 amino acids. J gave up 5 bases and V 5 bases, and 8 bases lay outside the gene matches. In germline, CDR1 is SGHVS, CDR2 FQNEAQ. The CDR3 reads CASSTSGQGGNEKLFF. The CDR3 nucleotides read TGTGCCAGCAGCACCAGTGGACAGGGGGGGAATGAAAAACTGTTTTTT.

This clonotype was seen a handful of times. The chain uses TRBV28 and TRBJ2-1; D is perhaps TRBD2 (6 bases). V was pared by 11 bases and J by 4 bases, with 9 bases between. CDR1 and CDR2 from the germline V gene are MDHEN and SYDVKM. There are 11 residues in the CDR3. The CDR3 sequence is CAGGRYNEQFF. The DNA for the CDR3 is TGTGCCGGAGGGAGGTACAATGAGCAGTTCTTC. The full variable domain, with the rest looked up from reference TRBV28 and TRBJ2-1, is DVKVTQSSRYLVKRTGEKVFLECVQDMDHENMFWYRQDPGLGLRLIYFSYDVKMKEKGDIPEGYSVSREKKERFSLILESASTNQTSMYLCAGGRYNEQFFGPGTRLTVL.

This clonotype was recorded at least ten times. The gene calls are TRBV11-2 and TRBJ2-2; the D gene could be TRBD1 or TRBD2 (5 bases each). Germline loops: CDR1 SGHAT, CDR2 FQNNGV. CDR3 length equals 15 residues. V was trimmed by 4 bases and J by 3 bases, leaving 12 bases between them. In DNA, the CDR3 is TGTGCCAGCAGCTCGGGACCATCGGACACCGGGGAGCTGTTTTTT. This translates into CASSSGPSDTGELFF.

In nucleotides, the CDR3 is TGCGCCAGCAGCATCGACAGGGGGTGGTACACCGGGGAGCTGTTTTTT. Protein product: CASSIDRGWYTGELFF. The rearrangement joins TRBV5-1 to TRBJ2-2; TRBD1 matches at 9 bases. CDR1 and CDR2 (germline): SGHRS, YFSETQ. The CDR3 spans 16 residues. V shed 4 bases and J 3 bases; nucleotides not matched to a gene: 7. Supplemented by reference TRBV5-1 and TRBJ2-2, the full variable domain reads KAGVTQTPRYLIKTRGQQVTLSCSPISGHRSVSWYQQTPGQGLQFLFEYFSETQRNKGNFPGRFSGRQFSNSRSEMNVSTLELGDSALYLCASSIDRGWYTGELFFGEGSRLTVL.

The chain's CDR3 is CSVKLRDRGTYQPQHF. The CDR3 nucleotides are TGCAGCGTTAAATTGCGGGACAGGGGAACATATCAGCCCCAGCATTTT. The gene calls are TRBV29-1 and TRBJ1-5, with 10 bases fitting TRBD1. V shed 5 bases and J 5 bases; nucleotides not matched to a gene: 12. Germline V gene sequence: CDR1 SQVTM, CDR2 ANQGSEA. This CDR3 spans 16 amino acids.

This clonotype was recorded a few times. The gene calls are TRBV5-1 and TRBJ1-4; weak D call: TRBD1 (5 bases). CDR3 size: 14 residues. The V end lost 2 bases, the J end lost 6 bases, and 11 bases lay between the germline ends. Per the germline V gene, CDR1 is SGHRS and CDR2 is YFSETQ. CDR3: CASSFRGGDEKLFF. The CDR3 region has the DNA TGCGCCAGCAGCTTCCGGGGGGGAGATGAAAAACTGTTTTTT.

The rearrangement links TRBV7-2 to TRBJ2-6; 9 nucleotides agree with TRBD1. Looked up from germline, CDR1 is SGHTA and CDR2 is FQGNSA. The CDR3 consists of 17 residues. V lost 5 bases and J lost 8; bases outside the gene matches: 13. CDR3 in DNA: TGTGCCAGCAGCGTGACCGGGACAGGGTCTTCGTCCAACGTCCTGACTTTC. Amino acid sequence: CASSVTGTGSSSNVLTF. The full variable domain, in which reference TRBV7-2 and TRBJ2-6 provide the parts outside the CDR3, is GAGVSQSPSNKVTEKGKDVELRCDPISGHTALYWYRQSLGQGLEFLIYFQGNSAPDKSGLPSDRFSAERTGGSVSTLTIQRTQQEDSAVYLCASSVTGTGSSSNVLTFGAGSRLTVL.

This clonotype was counted between two and nine times. The chain uses TRBV12-3 or TRBV12-4 and TRBJ1-2, with 9 bases lining up with TRBD1. The CDR3 is 14 amino acids. V dropped 6 bases and J dropped 3; count of bases not matched to a gene: 5. Written as DNA, the CDR3 is TGTGCCAGCAGGACAGGGGGGAAAGACTATGGCTACACCTTC. It codes for CASRTGGKDYGYTF.

Only a few counts were recorded for this clonotype. The chain recombines TRBV28 with TRBJ1-5; a possible D gene is TRBD1 (6 bases). Germline V gene data show CDR1 as MDHEN and CDR2 as SYDVKM. The CDR3 spans 16 residues. Trimming took off 6 bases at V and 1 base at J, with 16 bases between the two ends. The CDR3, as DNA: TGTGCCAGCAGCCTAAGGAGGGGGGCGAGCAATCAGCCCCAGCATTTT. Translation gives CASSLRRGASNQPQHF.

As regards this clonotype: The conserved final phenylalanine or tryptophan is absent from the CDR3, which likely points to a read error. This chain joins TRBV5-4 and TRBJ2-1; 7 nucleotides match TRBD2. V lost 4 bases, J lost 8 bases, and 15 bases stayed unmatched. Germline CDR1 and CDR2: SGHNT and YYREEE (reference sequence). CDR3 length: 16 amino acids. This CDR3 is CASSKETSRLGDEQFI. DNA for the CDR3: TGTGCCAGCAGCAAGGAGACTAGCCGACTTGGGGATGAGCAGTTCATC.

This clonotype appeared a few times. This CDR3 reads CASSRDGNTGELFF. The DNA of the CDR3 is TGTGCCAGCAGCCGGGACGGAAACACCGGGGAGCTGTTTTTT. The rearrangement uses TRBV7-9 and TRBJ2-2, with D perhaps given as TRBD1 or TRBD2 (5 bases each). CDR3 length equals 14 residues. The germline V and J ends were trimmed by 5 bases and 2 bases, with 9 bases remaining between them. In germline, CDR1 is SEHNR, CDR2 FQNEAQ (reference sequence).

V and J are TRBV7-8 and TRBJ2-2, with D uncertain. The CDR3 contains 13 residues. Per the germline V gene, CDR1 is SGHVS and CDR2 is FQNEAQ. V gave up 2 bases and J gave up 0 bases, with 1 base separating them. CDR3 DNA: TGTGCCAGCAGCTTAACGAACACCGGGGAGCTGTTTTTT. The encoded protein is CASSLTNTGELFF. The full variable domain, rest sourced from reference TRBV7-8 and TRBJ2-2, is GAGVSQSPRYKVAKRGQDVALRCDPISGHVSLFWYQQALGQGPEFLTYFQNEAQLDKSGLPSDRFFAERPEGSVSTLKIQRTQQEDSAVYLCASSLTNTGELFFGEGSRLTVL.

This sequence joins TRBV11-2 and TRBJ2-7; D possibly matches TRBD1 or TRBD2 (5 bases each). The V end was cut by 5 bases, the J end by 6 bases, with 20 bases between. The CDR3 contains 15 residues. In germline, CDR1 is SGHAT, CDR2 FQNNGV. This CDR3 is CASSPLWGFRGEQYF. The CDR3 coding sequence is TGTGCCAGCAGCCCCCTCTGGGGGTTTCGGGGCGAGCAGTACTTC.

This clonotype was observed a handful of times. The rearrangement joins TRBV28 to TRBJ2-1, with 8 bases that match TRBD2. This CDR3 spans 14 amino acids. V was pared by 8 bases and J by 1 base, with 4 bases of the junction left unmatched. Germline V gene lookup returns CDR1 MDHEN and CDR2 SYDVKM. In DNA, the CDR3 is TGTGCCAGCCTCAGCGGGAGTTCCTACAATGAGCAGTTCTTC. Protein product: CASLSGSSYNEQFF.

V usage is TRBV6-5 and J usage is TRBJ2-7; D is unresolved. The germline V gene has CDR1 MNHEY and CDR2 SVGAGI. V lost 0 bases, J lost 4 bases, and 13 bases lay in between. CDR3 size: 15 residues. CDR3 DNA: TGTGCCAGCAGTTACTCGGCGGTAGATTCTTACGAGCAGTACTTC. It is translated as CASSYSAVDSYEQYF.

The V gene is TRBV20-1, the J gene TRBJ1-1; D is undetermined. Germline assignment: CDR1 DFQATT and CDR2 SNEGSKA (reference sequence). V lost 0 bases, J lost 7 bases, and 18 bases lay in between. This CDR3 contains 15 residues. The CDR3 DNA reads TGCAGTGCTAGAGATTTCCCCCCCCAAGGAGTTGAAGCTTTCTTT. Encoded protein: CSARDFPPQGVEAFF.

The sample holds many counts of this clonotype. This sequence joins TRBV7-2 and TRBJ1-1, with D hard to call. V was trimmed by 1 base and J by 2 bases, leaving 5 bases between them. There are 13 residues in the CDR3. The germline V gene encodes CDR1 SGHTA and CDR2 FQGNSA. This chain's CDR3 is CASSLDRNTEAFF. The DNA of the CDR3 is TGTGCCAGCAGCTTAGACAGAAACACTGAAGCTTTCTTT. The variable domain in full, completed from reference TRBV7-2 and TRBJ1-1, reads GAGVSQSPSNKVTEKGKDVELRCDPISGHTALYWYRQSLGQGLEFLIYFQGNSAPDKSGLPSDRFSAERTGGSVSTLTIQRTQQEDSAVYLCASSLDRNTEAFFGQGTRLTVV.

V usage is TRBV6-6 and J usage is TRBJ1-2; D not resolved. Deletions cut 8 bases from V and 0 bases from J, with 13 bases between. CDR3 length: 14 residues. Germline V lookup: CDR1 MNHNY, CDR2 SVGAGI (reference sequence). Here the CDR3 reads CASLAGPTNYGYTF. The CDR3 region has the DNA TGTGCCAGCTTAGCAGGCCCAACTAACTATGGCTACACCTTC.

In its sample, this clonotype was seen a few times. The chain has TRBV2 and TRBJ2-3; the match to TRBD2 covers 12 bases. J lost 4 bases, V lost 6 bases, and 5 bases had no gene match. The CDR3 sequence is 15 residues long. Germline values: CDR1 SNHLY, CDR2 FYNNEI. The CDR3 coding sequence is TGTGCCAGCAGCCCGACTAGCGGGAGCCCAGATACGCAGTATTTT. Amino acids: CASSPTSGSPDTQYF.